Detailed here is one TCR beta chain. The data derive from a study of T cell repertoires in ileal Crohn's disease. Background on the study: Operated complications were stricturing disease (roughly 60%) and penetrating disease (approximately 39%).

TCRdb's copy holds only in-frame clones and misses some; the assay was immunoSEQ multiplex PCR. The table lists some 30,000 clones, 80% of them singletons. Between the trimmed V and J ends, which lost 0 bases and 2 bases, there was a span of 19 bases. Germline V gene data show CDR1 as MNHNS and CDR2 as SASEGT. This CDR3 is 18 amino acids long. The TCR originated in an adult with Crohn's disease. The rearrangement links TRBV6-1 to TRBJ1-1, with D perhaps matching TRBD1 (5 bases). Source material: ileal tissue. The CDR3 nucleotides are TGTGCCAGCAGTGAAGCTCGGGGGGTTGGAGTCGGAAACACTGAAGCTTTCTTT. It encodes CASSEARGVGVGNTEAFF.